Below, 14 T cell receptor beta chains from the same sample are listed, as sequenced in a study of T cell repertoires in cytomegalovirus infection. TCRdb passed the reads through MiXCR, listing each CDR3 protein once. The sample carries more than 400,000 distinct CDR3 sequences, approximately 25% recorded once. Sequencing was performed on PBMCs. Receptors originate from a human donor in good health (CMV status not recorded). Some clones in this sample may be carry-over from other donors' samples.

For the CDR3, the DNA is TGTGCCAGCAACCCGGGTTGGGGAGGCGGGGAGCTGTTTTTT. Encoded protein: CASNPGWGGGELFF. V usage is TRBV12-3 or TRBV12-4 and J usage is TRBJ2-2; tentatively, D is TRBD2 (6 bases). With 7 bases removed from V and 7 bases from J, the gap between germline ends came to 16 bases. This CDR3 has 14 amino acids.

The V call is TRBV6-2 or TRBV6-3, the J call TRBJ2-7; D is unclear. Trimming removed 0 bases at V and 0 bases at J, with 9 bases between. CDR1 is MNHEY, CDR2 SVGEGT, per germline. There are 15 residues in the CDR3. The CDR3 nucleotides read TGTGCCAGCAGTTACTCGCCCGGGCGCTCCTACGAGCAGTACGTC. Protein sequence: CASSYSPGRSYEQYV.

This clonotype has ten or more counts. J is TRBJ2-2 and V is TRBV7-2, with 7 bases aligning to TRBD1. Germline V gene data show CDR1 as SGHTA and CDR2 as FQGNSA. CDR3 length: 15 residues. Unmatched junction bases numbered 8, after V lost 5 bases and J lost 5 bases. The CDR3 loop reads CASSLGDSKTGELFF. The CDR3 coding sequence is TGTGCCAGCAGCCTGGGGGACAGCAAAACCGGGGAGCTGTTTTTT. The full variable domain, with the rest looked up from reference TRBV7-2 and TRBJ2-2, is GAGVSQSPSNKVTEKGKDVELRCDPISGHTALYWYRQSLGQGLEFLIYFQGNSAPDKSGLPSDRFSAERTGGSVSTLTIQRTQQEDSAVYLCASSLGDSKTGELFFGEGSRLTVL.

This clonotype was seen a few times. The rearrangement joins TRBV12-3 or TRBV12-4 to TRBJ2-1; the D call may be TRBD1 or TRBD2 (5 bases each). Trimming took 2 bases from V and 0 from J, leaving 8 bases between them. This CDR3 has 15 residues. The CDR3, as DNA: TGTGCCAGCAGTTTACTGGGGACCTCCTACAATGAGCAGTTCTTC. Amino acids: CASSLLGTSYNEQFF.

This clonotype appeared many times. In DNA form, the CDR3 reads TGTGCCAGCAGCCAGAGGGGACAAGTTTACCACTTT. Amino acid sequence: CASSQRGQVYHF. The chain recombines TRBV7-2 with TRBJ1-6; a weak D match, TRBD1 (6 bases). From germline, CDR1 is SGHTA and CDR2 FQGNSA. This CDR3 contains 12 residues. Trimming cost V 5 bases and J 18 bases, with 17 bases left between them.

In its sample, this clonotype was seen once. V gene TRBV6-2 or TRBV6-3 combines with J gene TRBJ2-3, with unresolved D. The CDR3 contains 15 residues. Trimming removed 2 bases at V and 1 base at J, with 10 bases between. The germline V gene has CDR1 MNHEY and CDR2 SVGEGT. The DNA of the CDR3 is TGTGCCAGCAGTTACGTGGGGTACCGCACAGATACGCAGTATTTT. As protein: CASSYVGYRTDTQYF.

The CDR3 loop is CASSYQADSGNTIYF. The CDR3 DNA reads TGCGCCAGCAGCTATCAGGCGGACTCTGGAAACACCATATATTTT. The chain uses TRBV4-3 and TRBJ1-3; no definite D call. This CDR3 spans 15 amino acids. Germline values: CDR1 LGHNA, CDR2 YSLEER. Trimming left V 5 bases short and J 0 bases short, with 11 bases between.

This chain uses TRBV4-3 with TRBJ2-2, with TRBD1 matching over 8 bases. The ends lost 5 bases at V and 5 bases at J; junction bases unmatched: 4. This CDR3 spans 14 amino acids. From germline, CDR1 is LGHNA and CDR2 YSLEER. The CDR3 nucleotides are TGCGCCAGCAGCAACACAGGGGGTACCGGGGAGCTGTTTTTT. This sequence encodes CASSNTGGTGELFF.

This clonotype turned up a few times. The V call is TRBV5-4, the J call TRBJ2-1; 9 nucleotides align to TRBD2. The CDR3 runs 14 residues. CDR1 SGHNT and CDR2 YYREEE come from the germline V gene (reference sequence). V was clipped by 4 bases and J by 9 bases; unmatched bases: 8. The chain's CDR3 is CASSGELAGREQFF. CDR3 DNA: TGTGCCAGCAGCGGGGAACTAGCGGGTCGTGAGCAGTTCTTC.

This clonotype was picked up many times. The V call is TRBV6-2 or TRBV6-3, the J call TRBJ2-2; TRBD1 agrees at 8 bases. The CDR3 totals 11 residues. Germline V gene data show CDR1 as MNHEY and CDR2 as SVGEGT. V was pared by 5 bases and J by 15 bases, with 5 bases of the junction left unmatched. CDR3 in DNA: TGTGCCAGCAGTCGGACAGGGTTGGTGTTTTTT. Translating it yields CASSRTGLVFF.

This clonotype came up a few times. The V call is TRBV12-3 or TRBV12-4, the J call TRBJ1-4, with 8 positions matching TRBD1. The junction had 3 bases not matched to a gene; V was cut back by 6 bases and J by 0 bases. The CDR3 contains 15 residues. Here the CDR3 reads CASSKTGATNEKLFF. CDR3 DNA sequence: TGTGCCAGCAGCAAGACAGGGGCAACTAATGAAAAACTGTTTTTT.

This clonotype was counted between two and nine times. The chain couples TRBV6-5 to TRBJ2-3; 10 nucleotides line up with TRBD2. Germline trimming cut 0 bases from V and 8 bases from J; bases unmatched to any gene: 8. Germline V gene lookup returns CDR1 MNHEY and CDR2 SVGAGI. This CDR3 region has 16 residues. This CDR3 is CASSYSATSGIGTQYF. DNA of the CDR3: TGTGCCAGCAGTTACTCAGCAACTAGCGGGATAGGTACGCAGTATTTT.

This chain links TRBV7-2 with TRBJ2-7; D remains unclear. Trimming cost V 5 bases and J 4 bases, with 15 bases left between them. This CDR3 is 14 amino acids long. Germline CDR1 SGHTA, CDR2 FQGNSA. The CDR3 DNA sequence: TGTGCCAGCAGCCAAGCTGTAGGACCTTACGAGCAGTACGTC. This codes for CASSQAVGPYEQYV.

This clonotype was seen a handful of times. The chain carries TRBV28 and TRBJ2-7; a weak D match, TRBD2 (5 bases). CDR1 and CDR2 from the germline V gene are MDHEN and SYDVKM. Trimming removed 6 bases at V and 3 bases at J, with 21 bases between. The CDR3 is 16 residues long. The CDR3 sequence: CASSLSGVHTLYEQYV. CDR3 DNA sequence: TGTGCCAGCAGCCTTTCCGGGGTTCATACCCTCTACGAGCAGTACGTC.